The rows below give T cell receptor beta chains drawn from one sample of a study of T cells after yellow fever vaccination. Each CDR3 protein is one row after TCRdb ran MiXCR on the 5' RACE reads. The sample lists about 630,000 distinct CDR3 sequences; roughly an eighth were seen once. The sample here was PBMCs, taken on the day of the yellow fever booster vaccination. Receptors originate from a young man who received the YFV17D yellow fever vaccine. Each CDR3 is given with its conserved first and last residue. Each record gives: V gene, J gene, clone size, D gene, CDR3 DNA, CDR3 protein. D genes are given only for firm matches. Some rows mark clone size as missing; the rest say once, few, many or name a class of expanded clone.

>TRBV12-3/TRBV12-4|TRBJ2-5|.|.
TGTGCCAGCAGTAAGATACAGGGAGCCGGGCAGACCCAGTACTTC
CASSKIQGAGQTQYF
>TRBV2|TRBJ2-5|.|TRBD1
TGTGCCAGCGCCCCGGACAGGGGAAGAGAGACCCAGTACTTC
CASAPDRGRETQYF
>TRBV5-1|TRBJ2-1|once|TRBD2
TGCGCCAGCAGCTTCGAAGCGGGAGGGCCGGTTGAGCAGTTCTTC
CASSFEAGGPVEQFF
>TRBV19|TRBJ2-7|.|.
TGTGCCAGTAGCCGGGTACCCTACGAGCAGTACTTC
CASSRVPYEQYF
>TRBV7-2|TRBJ2-1|few|.
TGTGCCAGCAGCCCAAAGAGGGGCGGAGGAATAGACAATGAGCAGTTCTTC
CASSPKRGGGIDNEQFF
>TRBV7-2|TRBJ2-7|.|TRBD2
TGTGCCAGCAGCTTAGGGGGGAGCGGGAGGGCGTCCTACGAGCAGTACTTC
CASSLGGSGRASYEQYF
>TRBV9|TRBJ2-7|few|.
TGTGCCAGCAGCGTTGACGCGAACTACGAGCAGTACTTC
CASSVDANYEQYF
>TRBV21-1|TRBJ2-3|few|.
TGTGCCAGCAGCATTTTTGCCCGAACAGGGAAGAGCACAGATACGCAGTATTTT
CASSIFARTGKSTDTQYF
>TRBV5-4|TRBJ2-1|few|.
TGTGCCAGCAGCTCCCACCGGACTAACTACAATGAGCAGTTCTTC
CASSSHRTNYNEQFF
>TRBV10-2|TRBJ1-4|.|TRBD1
TGCGCCAGTTGGACAGGAGTGGCGGAAAAACTGTTTTTT
CASWTGVAEKLFF
>TRBV4-3|TRBJ2-1|.|.
TGCGCCAGCAGCACTGGAGCCCAGGGCCTGAATGAGCAGTTCTTC
CASSTGAQGLNEQFF
>TRBV12-3/TRBV12-4|TRBJ2-1|.|TRBD2
TGTGCCAGCAGACCTTCGGGACTAGCGGGAGCTAAGGTGCAGTTCTTC
CASRPSGLAGAKVQFF
>TRBV24-1|TRBJ2-2|.|.
TGTGCCACCAGTGAGCAGGTAGCCGGGGAGCTGTTTTTT
CATSEQVAGELFF
>TRBV6-5|TRBJ2-2|few|.
TGTGCCAGCAGTTACTCTCGACTTGGGGACACCGGGGAGCTGTTTTTT
CASSYSRLGDTGELFF
>TRBV7-2|TRBJ2-3|.|.
TGTGCCAGCAGCATTAGAGAGGATACGCAGTATTTT
CASSIREDTQYF
>TRBV20-1|TRBJ1-4|.|.
TGCAGTGCCGCGGGACTGAGGGCTGAAAAACTGTTTTTT
CSAAGLRAEKLFF
>TRBV27|TRBJ1-6|few|.
TGTGCCAGCAGTTCCGTCACAACATATAATTCACCCCTCCACTTT
CASSSVTTYNSPLHF
>TRBV10-3|TRBJ1-1|.|TRBD1
TGTGCCATCAGCGGGACAGGGGCCACTGAAGCTTTCTTT
CAISGTGATEAFF
>TRBV7-9|TRBJ2-1|.|TRBD2
TGTGCCAGCAGCTTAGGTGTCCTAGCGGCTTCCTACAATGAGCAGTTCTTC
CASSLGVLAASYNEQFF
>TRBV20-1|TRBJ2-7|.|.
TGCAGTGCCGAGGGGGGGACCACCTACGAGCAGTACTTC
CSAEGGTTYEQYF
>TRBV7-9|TRBJ2-1|.|.
TGTGCCAGCAGCCGCAGGGTCGGCGATGAGCAGTTCTTC
CASSRRVGDEQFF
>TRBV7-2|TRBJ2-7|.|.
TGTGCCAGCAGCTTAAAGACAGCCTACGAGCAGTACTTC
CASSLKTAYEQYF
>TRBV7-2|TRBJ1-2|.|.
TGTGCCAGCAGCTCCCGGACAGAGCACCCCTATGGCTACACCTTC
CASSSRTEHPYGYTF
>TRBV11-2|TRBJ1-1|.|.
TGTGCCAGCAGCTTAGTCAGGGTTCAGAACACTGAAGCTTTCTTT
CASSLVRVQNTEAFF